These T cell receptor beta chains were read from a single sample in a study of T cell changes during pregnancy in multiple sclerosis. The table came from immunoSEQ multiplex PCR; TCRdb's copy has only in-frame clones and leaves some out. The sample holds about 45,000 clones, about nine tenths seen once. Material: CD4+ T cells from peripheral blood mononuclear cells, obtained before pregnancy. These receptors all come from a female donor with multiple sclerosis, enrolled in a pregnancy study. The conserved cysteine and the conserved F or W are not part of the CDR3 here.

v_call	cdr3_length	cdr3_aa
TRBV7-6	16	ASSLVGLATSSTGELF
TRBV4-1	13	ASSPSPGSYNEQF
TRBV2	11	ASRAGLQETQY
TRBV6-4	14	ASKTKGRGGRYGYT
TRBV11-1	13	ASGVTSKAGDTQY
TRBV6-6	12	ASSPDSSNQPQH
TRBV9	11	ASSVTGLETQY
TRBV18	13	ASSLDSGSGNTIY
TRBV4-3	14	ASSQEARGGNYGYT
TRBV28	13	ASSLGRGRIMPQH
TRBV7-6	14	ASSLSPTGLNEKLF
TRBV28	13	ASSYGGGDYNEQF
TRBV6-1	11	ASGAGRYNEQF
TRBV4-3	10	ASSHPLGEQF
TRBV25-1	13	ASSETGVLPYEQY
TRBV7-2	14	ASSPELSLSGNTIY
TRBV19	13	ASSSSPGGQETQY
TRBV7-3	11	ASSKEGAYGYT
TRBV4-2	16	ASSQALGASDLLYEQY
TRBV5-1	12	ASSPGQGFYEQY
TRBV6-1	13	ASSDGTGDAYGYT
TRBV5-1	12	ASSLGYAGDTQY
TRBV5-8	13	ASSSDRFSGNTIY
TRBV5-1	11	ASSFDRNTEAF
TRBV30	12	AWARGGGNQPQH
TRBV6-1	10	ASRRQGNEQF
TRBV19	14	ASSLTPSPTTYEQY
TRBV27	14	ASSLWPLARTDTQY
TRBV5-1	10	ASSPNQETQY
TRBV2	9	ASRGDTSYT
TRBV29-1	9	SIGSGYGYT
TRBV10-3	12	AISVAGAAGELF
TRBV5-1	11	ASSLGGGLGYT
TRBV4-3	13	ASSQDKRGGDEQF
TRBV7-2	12	ASSLVKREETQY
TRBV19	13	ASTEGAGFTDTQY
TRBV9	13	ASSVLAGEGDTQY
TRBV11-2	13	ASSVNRASPYEQY
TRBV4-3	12	ASSQDEEGTEAF